These 7 T cell receptor beta chains share one sample of origin, sequenced in a study of T cell changes during pregnancy in multiple sclerosis. Clones were sequenced by immunoSEQ multiplex PCR, and TCRdb holds only the in-frame ones, with some missing. The data hold tens of thousands of clones, with roughly nine tenths observed a single time. This sample comprised peripheral blood, obtained in the first trimester of pregnancy. These receptors originate from a female donor in good health, enrolled as a control in a pregnancy study.

The rearrangement links TRBV7-2 to TRBJ2-7, with TRBD2 identical over 10 bases. Germline V gene lookup returns CDR1 SGHTA and CDR2 FQGNSA. The length of the CDR3 is 17 residues. The V segment lost 6 bases and the J segment 0 bases; nucleotides outside the gene matches: 11. Here the CDR3 reads CASRSKLAGPSSYEQYF. For the CDR3, the DNA is TGTGCCAGCAGATCGAAACTAGCGGGGCCCTCCTCCTACGAGCAGTACTTC. The full variable domain, in which reference TRBV7-2 and TRBJ2-7 provide the parts outside the CDR3, is GAGVSQSPSNKVTEKGKDVELRCDPISGHTALYWYRQSLGQGLEFLIYFQGNSAPDKSGLPSDRFSAERTGGSVSTLTIQRTQQEDSAVYLCASRSKLAGPSSYEQYFGPGTRLTVT.

Points on this clone: This sample includes further DNA sequences coding for the same CDR3. The genes are TRBV9 and TRBJ2-3; TRBD2 aligns across 8 bases. The V gene end was trimmed by 2 bases and the J gene end by 1 base; junction bases not matched to a gene: 3. Germline V gene sequence: CDR1 SGDLS, CDR2 YYNGEE. The CDR3 covers 15 residues. In nucleotides, the CDR3 is TGTGCCAGCAGCGTGGGTAGCGGGGGCACAGATACGCAGTATTTT. Amino acid sequence: CASSVGSGGTDTQYF.

The chain's CDR3 is CASSLTASGANVLTF. CDR3 coding DNA: TGTGCCAGCAGCCTGACAGCATCTGGGGCCAACGTCCTGACTTTC. The chain carries TRBV5-4 and TRBJ2-6; TRBD1 might be the D (5 bases). CDR1 is SGHNT and CDR2 is YYREEE in the germline V gene (reference sequence). The CDR3 runs to 15 residues. The V end lost 4 bases, the J end lost 1 base, and 9 bases lay between the germline ends.

This CDR3 is CASSPTRVETQYF. The CDR3 bases are TGCGCCAGCAGCCCTACTAGGGTGGAGACCCAGTACTTC. The chain uses TRBV5-1 and TRBJ2-5; D might be TRBD2 (5 bases). The CDR3 has 13 amino acids. V was clipped by 4 bases and J by 5 bases, with 12 bases between them. Per the germline V gene, CDR1 is SGHRS and CDR2 is YFSETQ.

The chain employs TRBV18 and TRBJ2-1; D might be TRBD1 (5 bases). The V and J ends lost 4 bases and 2 bases respectively, with 18 bases between them. The CDR3 extends over 17 amino acids. Germline assignment: CDR1 KGHSH and CDR2 LQKENI. This CDR3 is CASSLPLGRAAYNEQFF. The CDR3 DNA follows: TGTGCCAGCTCACTACCCCTCGGCAGGGCGGCCTACAATGAGCAGTTCTTC. The full variable domain, rest sourced from reference TRBV18 and TRBJ2-1, is NAGVMQNPRHLVRRRGQEARLRCSPMKGHSHVYWYRQLPEEGLKFMVYLQKENIIDESGMPKERFSAEFPKEGPSILRIQQVVRGDSAAYFCASSLPLGRAAYNEQFFGPGTRLTVL.

Points on this clone: Other DNA sequences in the same sample also yield this CDR3. V gene TRBV4-3 combines with J gene TRBJ2-2, with 10 positions matching TRBD2. Germline CDR1 reads LGHNA; CDR2 reads YSLEER. The ends lost 3 bases at V and 4 bases at J; junction bases unmatched: 5. The CDR3 contains 16 residues. For the CDR3, the DNA is TGCGCCAGCAGCCAGGGTCTAGCGGGAGTCACCGGGGAGCTGTTTTTT. This translates into CASSQGLAGVTGELFF.

The J gene is TRBJ2-1, the V gene TRBV7-2; TRBD2 aligns across 7 bases. The CDR3 extends over 15 amino acids. V was clipped by 2 bases and J by 8 bases; unmatched bases: 9. The germline CDR1 and CDR2 sequences are SGHTA and FQGNSA. CDR3 bases: TGTGCCAGCAGCTTATTAAGCGGGAAGGAGTATGAGCAGTTCTTC. Encoded protein: CASSLLSGKEYEQFF.